This TCR beta chain stems from a study of brain T cells in children with intractable seizures. Overall study results and limits: Clones missing pre-surgery may reflect undersampling of that blood sample. HCMV serostatus was not known, and viral specificity came from CDR3 similarity only.

The sequenced cases were selected for having the highest brain T cell transcript signatures. Pre-surgery treatment included at least one anti-epileptic drug. The data were produced by immunoSEQ multiplex PCR, yet TCRdb's version contains in-frame clones alone and is incomplete. The sample includes some 64,000 clones, 95% to 96% of them seen just once. Details on this clone: As yet, its antigen is unknown.

This clonotype was obtained from a boy in the first two years of life with focal cortical dysplasia and intractable seizures. The sequenced sample was peripheral blood, obtained at surgery.

CDR3 DNA: TGTGCCAGCAGCTTGAATAGCGGGGCCTACAATGAGCAGTTCTTC. Translation: CASSLNSGAYNEQFF. The chain is built from TRBV5-4 and TRBJ2-1, with 8 bases aligning to TRBD2. The CDR3 is 15 amino acids. Germline lookup yields CDR1 SGHNT and CDR2 YYREEE (reference sequence). Trimming removed 1 base from V and 2 bases from J; junction bases left unmatched: 2.